What follows is one T cell receptor (beta chain) and its context. Sequencing was performed with immunoSEQ multiplex PCR; in TCRdb, only in-frame clones are kept and a portion is missing. The table records about 130,000 clones, approximately 93% of them present only once. The V gene's germline CDR1 is KGHSH and CDR2 LQKENI. V was clipped by 4 bases and J by 3 bases; unmatched bases: 4. CDR3 length equals 14 residues. This sample was included in a study of T cell responses to AZD1222 COVID-19 vaccine. The receptor comes from an adult in good health. This chain joins TRBV18 and TRBJ1-2; 8 positions match TRBD1. Sample: peripheral blood, taken on day 0 of AZD1222 vaccination. CDR3 in amino acids: CASSLQGGDYGYTF. For the CDR3, the DNA is TGTGCCAGCTCACTACAGGGGGGCGACTATGGCTACACCTTC. The whole variable domain, filled in from reference TRBV18 and TRBJ1-2, reads NAGVMQNPRHLVRRRGQEARLRCSPMKGHSHVYWYRQLPEEGLKFMVYLQKENIIDESGMPKERFSAEFPKEGPSILRIQQVVRGDSAAYFCASSLQGGDYGYTFGSGTRLTVV.